Below are 26 T cell receptor beta chains sequenced from a single sample in a study of OX40 agonist ivuxolimab in advanced cancers. Only in-frame clones appear in the TCRdb table, and some are missing; sequencing was by immunoSEQ multiplex PCR. Among fewer than 25,000 clones, 75% to 85% were seen once, and the ten largest hold roughly 20%. The sample was CD4+ or CD8+ T cells sorted from blood, taken in a trial of the OX40 agonist ivuxolimab. Source of these receptors: an adult with an advanced solid tumor such as melanoma, head and neck, liver or kidney cancer.

The gene calls are TRBV28 and TRBJ2-7, with 12 bases that match TRBD1. The germline V gene encodes CDR1 MDHEN and CDR2 SYDVKM. This CDR3 region has 14 residues. V dropped 5 bases and J dropped 5; count of bases not matched to a gene: 4. CDR3 protein: CASSPGTGGHEQYF. The CDR3 DNA sequence: TGTGCCAGCAGTCCCGGGACAGGGGGCCACGAGCAGTACTTC.

The V and J genes are TRBV19 and TRBJ2-5, with D hard to call. The tail of the sequence fits TRBJ2-7 better, so the J call may be wrong. The germline V gene has CDR1 LNHDA and CDR2 SQIVND (reference sequence). This CDR3 contains 13 residues. CDR3 DNA: TGTGCCAGTAGTCAAAAAACCAGGACCGAGCAGTACTTC. It encodes CASSQKTRTEQYF.

This chain links TRBV4-1 with TRBJ1-4; D is unclear. Trimming removed 1 base at V and 7 bases at J, with 13 bases between. The CDR3 sequence is 15 residues long. Looked up from germline, CDR1 is MGHRA and CDR2 is YSYEKL. This CDR3 reads CASSQGVDSTEKLFF. For the CDR3, the DNA is TGCGCCAGCAGCCAAGGAGTCGATAGTACTGAAAAACTGTTTTTT.

V usage is TRBV5-1 and J usage is TRBJ1-2, with a possible D match to TRBD1 (5 bases). CDR1 SGHRS and CDR2 YFSETQ come from the germline V gene. V gave up 0 bases and J gave up 6 bases, with 9 bases separating them. The CDR3 length is 13 residues. CDR3 bases: TGCGCCAGCAGCTTGGGCGACAGCCATGGCTACACCTTC. Translating gives CASSLGDSHGYTF.

This chain links TRBV7-3 with TRBJ2-1; a possible D gene is TRBD1 (5 bases). This CDR3 is 13 amino acids long. Germline V gives CDR1 SGHTA, CDR2 FQGTGA. The germline V and J ends were trimmed by 3 bases and 4 bases, with 7 bases remaining between them. CDR3 amino acids: CASSFTGYNEQFF. The CDR3 bases are TGTGCCAGCAGCTTCACAGGTTACAATGAGCAGTTCTTC.

In this sample, this clone turned up a few times. V is TRBV4-1 and J is TRBJ1-6; no clear D gene. CDR3 length equals 19 residues. Germline-derived CDR1 and CDR2 are MGHRA and YSYEKL. V was trimmed by 0 bases and J by 0 bases, leaving 15 bases between them. CDR3 in amino acids: CASSQEDLNKISYNSPLHF. For the CDR3, the DNA is TGCGCCAGCAGCCAAGAGGACTTGAACAAGATCTCCTATAATTCACCCCTCCACTTT.

The chain is built from TRBV27 and TRBJ2-7; D remains ambiguous. The germline V and J ends were trimmed by 4 bases and 3 bases, with 7 bases remaining between them. Germline lookup yields CDR1 MNHEY and CDR2 SMNVEV (reference sequence). The CDR3 is made up of 12 amino acids. CDR3 region: CASSSLGYEQYF. As DNA, the CDR3 is TGTGCCAGCAGTTCTCTGGGCTACGAGCAGTACTTC.

The V call is TRBV7-9, the J call TRBJ2-7, with a possible D match to TRBD1 (5 bases). This CDR3 has 14 residues. The germline V gene has CDR1 SEHNR and CDR2 FQNEAQ (reference sequence). Trimming took off 5 bases at V and 5 bases at J, with 16 bases between the two ends. Here the CDR3 DNA reads TGTGCCAGCAGCCTAGGGGCGGTGATCGACGAGCAGTACTTC. Protein product: CASSLGAVIDEQYF.

V usage is TRBV4-1 and J usage is TRBJ2-5; possibly TRBD1 for D (6 bases). CDR3 length equals 14 residues. CDR1 and CDR2 from the germline V gene are MGHRA and YSYEKL. V lost 0 bases and J 11 bases, leaving 16 bases between the germline ends. CDR3 sequence reads: CASSQEWGQEEQYF. For the CDR3, the DNA is TGCGCCAGCAGCCAAGAGTGGGGGCAGGAAGAGCAGTACTTC.

The rearrangement uses TRBV27 and TRBJ2-1; D unclear. The CDR3 has 13 residues. Germline CDR1 reads MNHEY; CDR2 reads SMNVEV (reference sequence). Trimming shortened V by 0 bases and J by 7 bases, and 7 bases separated the two germline ends. CDR3 sequence reads: CASSLSSTNEQFF. DNA of the CDR3: TGTGCCAGCAGTTTATCGAGTACGAATGAGCAGTTCTTC.

J is TRBJ2-5 and V is TRBV2; TRBD1 agrees at 11 bases. V shed 5 bases, J shed 3 bases, and the junction held 2 bases outside the gene matches. Germline values: CDR1 SNHLY, CDR2 FYNNEI. The CDR3 consists of 14 residues. CDR3 DNA: TGTGCCAGCAGTACGGGACAGGGGGAAGAGACCCAGTACTTC. Protein: CASSTGQGEETQYF.

This clone has just a few counts. This sequence joins TRBV5-4 and TRBJ1-5, with D uncertain. The V gene's germline CDR1 is SGHNT and CDR2 YYREEE (reference sequence). CDR3 size: 14 residues. Trimming pared 4 bases from V and 0 bases from J, leaving 8 bases between. The CDR3 reads CASSDGDSNQPQHF. The CDR3 nucleotides are TGTGCCAGCAGCGACGGGGATAGCAATCAGCCCCAGCATTTT.

The rearrangement uses TRBV7-9 and TRBJ2-5, with TRBD2 matching over 8 bases. From germline, CDR1 is SEHNR and CDR2 FQNEAQ (reference sequence). The length of the CDR3 is 14 residues. Germline trimming cut 6 bases from V and 3 bases from J; bases unmatched to any gene: 6. Here the CDR3 DNA reads TGTGCCAGCAGGGGTCGGGAGGGAGAAGAGACCCAGTACTTC. Protein sequence: CASRGREGEETQYF.

The chain combines TRBV7-6 with TRBJ2-1; D perhaps matches TRBD2 (8 bases). Trimming stripped 1 base from V and 5 bases from J, with 12 bases between. Germline CDR1 reads SGHVS; CDR2 reads FNYEAQ. The CDR3 runs to 15 residues. CDR3 bases: TGTGCCAGCAGCTTAGTTAGCGGGACAGACAATGAGCAGTTCTTC. This gives the protein CASSLVSGTDNEQFF.

This clone was counted between two and nine times. The CDR3 DNA reads as TGTGCTAGTGGTGGCCCAGCGGAGCTGTTTTTT. Its translation: CASGGPAELFF. This chain uses TRBV12-5 with TRBJ2-2; D is ambiguous. Trimming removed 5 bases at V and 10 bases at J, with 8 bases between. The CDR3 has 11 residues. The V gene's germline CDR1 is LGHNT and CDR2 FRNRAP. Looking up the rest from reference TRBV12-5 and TRBJ2-2 gives the full variable domain: DARVTQTPRHKVTEMGQEVTMRCQPILGHNTVFWYRQTMMQGLELLAYFRNRAPLDDSGMPKDRFSAEMPDATLATLKIQPSEPRDSAVYFCASGGPAELFFGEGSRLTVL.

The chain employs TRBV5-1 and TRBJ1-5; tentatively, D is TRBD1 (6 bases). The V and J ends lost 2 bases and 1 base respectively, with 10 bases between them. The CDR3 runs to 15 residues. Germline V gene lookup returns CDR1 SGHRS and CDR2 YFSETQ. The CDR3 is CASSLAGGSNQPQHF. Here the CDR3 DNA reads TGCGCCAGCAGCTTAGCCGGGGGCAGCAATCAGCCCCAGCATTTT.

This rearrangement joins TRBV10-3 to TRBJ1-2; no definite D call. Looked up from germline, CDR1 is ENHRY and CDR2 is SYGVKD. V was shortened by 0 bases and J by 9 bases, with 11 bases between the two germline ends. CDR3 length: 13 amino acids. The CDR3 DNA reads as TGTGCCATCAGTGAGTCGGCCGTGGTGAGCTACACCTTC. Translating gives CAISESAVVSYTF.

The chain combines TRBV5-1 with TRBJ2-2; D not resolved. Deletions cut 3 bases from V and 4 bases from J, with 4 bases between. The length of the CDR3 is 12 residues. Germline V lookup: CDR1 SGHRS, CDR2 YFSETQ. The CDR3 sequence is CASSWGTGELFF. CDR3 nucleotide sequence: TGCGCCAGCAGCTGGGGCACCGGGGAGCTGTTTTTT.

This chain connects TRBV10-3 to TRBJ1-1; D gene ambiguous. Deletions cut 0 bases from V and 0 bases from J, with 8 bases between. CDR3 size: 15 residues. From germline, CDR1 is ENHRY and CDR2 SYGVKD. The CDR3 nucleotides are TGTGCCATCAGTGAGTCGAAGTTCATGAACACTGAAGCTTTCTTT. Translation gives CAISESKFMNTEAFF.

The chain links TRBV5-4 to TRBJ2-5; no clear D gene. Trimming removed 2 bases at V and 1 base at J, with 0 bases between. This CDR3 is 11 amino acids long. Germline V gene data show CDR1 as SGHNT and CDR2 as YYREEE (reference sequence). The CDR3 sequence: CASSFQETQYF. The CDR3 DNA sequence: TGTGCCAGCAGCTTCCAAGAGACCCAGTACTTC.

This sequence joins TRBV30 and TRBJ1-5, with 7 positions matching TRBD1. Germline V gene lookup returns CDR1 GTSNPN and CDR2 SVGIG (reference sequence). V shed 3 bases, J shed 0 bases, and the junction held 5 bases outside the gene matches. This CDR3 region has 15 residues. CDR3 residues: CAWSRGSDSNQPQHF. In DNA, the CDR3 is TGTGCCTGGAGCAGGGGGAGCGATAGCAATCAGCCCCAGCATTTT. The whole variable domain, remainder taken from reference TRBV30 and TRBJ1-5, is SQTIHQWPATLVQPVGSPLSLECTVEGTSNPNLYWYRQAAGRGLQLLFYSVGIGQISSEVPQNLSASRPQDRQFILSSKKLLLSDSGFYLCAWSRGSDSNQPQHFGDGTRLSIL.

Concerning this clone itself: One junction end does not reproduce the germline sequence, and a read error may be involved. The rearrangement links TRBV2 to TRBJ2-1; a possible D gene is TRBD1 (5 bases). Germline CDR1 is SNHLY and CDR2 is FYNNEI. CDR3 length: 13 residues. The CDR3 nucleotides are TGTGCCAGCAGGGAAGGGGAAGGCAATGAGCAGTTCTTC. Protein sequence: CASREGEGNEQFF. The complete variable domain, with remaining parts taken from reference TRBV2 and TRBJ2-1, reads EPEVTQTPSHQVTQMGQEVILRCVPISNHLYFYWYRQILGQKVEFLVSFYNNEISEKSEIFDDQFSVERPDGSNFTLKIRSTKLEDSAMYFCASREGEGNEQFFGPGTRLTVL.

This clone was seen only once. This chain uses TRBV5-1 with TRBJ2-3, with TRBD1 matching over 9 bases. The CDR3 extends over 17 amino acids. The trim removed 4 bases at V and 4 bases at J, leaving 13 bases unmatched. Germline CDR1 and CDR2: SGHRS and YFSETQ. The CDR3 DNA reads as TGCGCCAGCAGCCCGGGAGTTTTGGACAGGGGACCAGATACGCAGTATTTT. Residues: CASSPGVLDRGPDTQYF.

The chain combines TRBV29-1 with TRBJ2-1, with 11 positions matching TRBD2. The CDR3 has 14 residues. The germline gives CDR1 SQVTM, CDR2 ANQGSEA. V gave up 6 bases and J gave up 4 bases; unmatched junction bases: 5. The CDR3 loop is CSVRTSGGYNEQFF. CDR3 DNA sequence: TGCAGCGTCCGCACTAGCGGGGGATACAATGAGCAGTTCTTC.

The chain links TRBV7-9 to TRBJ2-2; 7 nucleotides line up with TRBD1. The V and J ends lost 4 bases and 6 bases, in that order; junction bases with no gene match: 8. The CDR3 loop spans 15 amino acids. The germline CDR1 and CDR2 sequences are SEHNR and FQNEAQ (reference sequence). CDR3 in amino acids: CASSSDRALPGELFF. CDR3 sequence (DNA): TGTGCCAGCAGCTCCGACAGGGCCCTCCCCGGGGAGCTGTTTTTT.

This clone appeared once. The rearrangement uses TRBV7-8 and TRBJ2-5; perhaps D is TRBD1 or TRBD2 (5 bases each). Germline V lookup: CDR1 SGHVS, CDR2 FQNEAQ. With 5 bases removed from V and 5 bases from J, the gap between germline ends came to 30 bases. The CDR3 sequence is 19 residues long. The CDR3 is CASSLDSPGEFPRDETQYF. CDR3 nucleotides: TGTGCCAGCAGCCTTGACAGTCCCGGGGAATTCCCCCGGGATGAGACCCAGTACTTC.